Below are 20 T cell receptor beta chains sequenced from a single sample in a study of CD8 T cells in ankylosing spondylitis. TCRdb reprocessed the 5' RACE reads with MiXCR, giving one entry per CDR3 protein. The data contain about 240,000 distinct CDR3 sequences, 8% to 10% of them singletons. The source material was blood, either unsorted or a sorted T cell fraction (not recorded which). Source of these receptors: a female donor with ankylosing spondylitis or in good health (not recorded which).

This clonotype was counted ten times or more. This chain links TRBV5-5 with TRBJ1-2; D unresolved. Germline values: CDR1 SGHKS, CDR2 YYEKEE (reference sequence). The CDR3 is 14 amino acids. V was cut by 2 bases and J by 3 bases, with 11 bases left in between. The CDR3 loop reads CASSFGSQYYGYTF. The CDR3 DNA follows: TGTGCCAGCAGCTTTGGAAGTCAGTACTATGGCTACACCTTC.

The chain uses TRBV7-6 and TRBJ2-5, with 7 nucleotides matching TRBD2. Trimming cost V 2 bases and J 2 bases; bases outside gene matches: 5. The CDR3 runs 15 residues. Germline V gives CDR1 SGHVS, CDR2 FNYEAQ. The CDR3 DNA reads as TGTGCCAGCAGCTTAATTTCTAGCGGACAAGAGACCCAGTACTTC. As protein: CASSLISSGQETQYF.

The J gene is TRBJ1-1, the V gene TRBV7-2; no firm D call. Trimming pared 4 bases from V and 2 bases from J, leaving 8 bases between. The CDR3 sequence is 13 residues long. CDR1 and CDR2 (germline): SGHTA, FQGNSA. The DNA of the CDR3 is TGTGCCAGCAGCTCCCGGTATAACACTGAAGCTTTCTTT. Amino acid sequence: CASSSRYNTEAFF.

Points on this clonotype: This sequence may be a read error, since a much larger clone differs from it by one base. The CDR3 end shows no conserved phenylalanine or tryptophan, and so a read error is likely. V gene TRBV20-1 combines with J gene TRBJ2-3; TRBD2 agrees at 7 bases. The CDR3 loop spans 14 amino acids. Looked up from germline, CDR1 is DFQATT and CDR2 is SNEGSKA (reference sequence). V was clipped by 4 bases and J by 1 base; unmatched bases: 5. The CDR3 is CSAISSGGTDTQYV. CDR3 DNA: TGCAGTGCTATCTCTAGCGGTGGCACAGATACGCAGTATGTT.

This clonotype was detected ten times or more. The V call is TRBV12-3 or TRBV12-4, the J call TRBJ1-1, with no clear D. Trimming left V 1 base short and J 5 bases short, with 8 bases between. The CDR3 runs 13 residues. CDR3 DNA sequence: TGTGCCAGCAGTTTAGGGGAAACGACTGAAGCTTTCTTT. Its protein product is CASSLGETTEAFF.

Many counts were recorded for this clonotype. The chain couples TRBV15 to TRBJ2-3; 8 nucleotides agree with TRBD1. The CDR3 loop spans 17 amino acids. The junction had 8 bases not matched to a gene; V was cut back by 1 base and J by 2 bases. CDR1 is LNHNV and CDR2 is YYDKDF in the germline V gene (reference sequence). CDR3 in amino acids: CATSRAVGTGYTDTQYF. Here the CDR3 DNA reads TGTGCCACCAGCAGAGCAGTGGGGACAGGTTACACAGATACGCAGTATTTT.

This clonotype was observed at least ten times. The rearrangement links TRBV5-1 to TRBJ2-1; 9 nucleotides match TRBD1. CDR1 and CDR2 from the germline V gene are SGHRS and YFSETQ. V was clipped by 4 bases and J by 9 bases; unmatched bases: 11. CDR3 size: 15 residues. The CDR3 spells CASSRGDRDIGEQFF. CDR3 DNA sequence: TGCGCCAGCAGCCGGGGGGACAGGGACATCGGTGAGCAGTTCTTC.

This clonotype showed up many times. This CDR3 reads CASSQGRTNTEAFF. CDR3 nucleotides: TGCGCCAGCAGCCAAGGACGGACCAACACTGAAGCTTTCTTT. V gene TRBV4-1 combines with J gene TRBJ1-1; D not resolved. Deletions cut 1 base from V and 2 bases from J, with 8 bases between. The germline CDR1 and CDR2 sequences are MGHRA and YSYEKL. This CDR3 has 14 residues.

Ten or more counts support this clonotype. V and J are TRBV19 and TRBJ1-5; D not certain. V shed 3 bases and J shed 8 bases, with 11 bases lying between them. The V gene's germline CDR1 is LNHDA and CDR2 SQIVND (reference sequence). The CDR3 extends over 13 amino acids. CDR3 sequence: CASSIGRLEPQHF. The DNA for the CDR3 is TGTGCCAGTAGTATCGGCAGGTTGGAGCCCCAGCATTTT.

The chain has TRBV7-9 and TRBJ2-7; the D is unclear. Trimming pared 5 bases from V and 4 bases from J, leaving 21 bases between. Looked up from germline, CDR1 is SEHNR and CDR2 is FQNEAQ (reference sequence). CDR3 length: 16 residues. The CDR3 loop is CASSPALGPERYEQYF. Here the CDR3 DNA reads TGTGCCAGCAGCCCAGCCCTCGGGCCCGAAAGGTACGAGCAGTACTTC.

This clonotype was picked up many times. CDR3 DNA: TGTGCCAGCAGCTTAGTACGGCAGAAAGAGACCCAGTACTTC. The encoded protein is CASSLVRQKETQYF. The rearrangement uses TRBV7-9 and TRBJ2-5; D is undetermined. Trimming pared 1 base from V and 3 bases from J, leaving 9 bases between. The germline V gene encodes CDR1 SEHNR and CDR2 FQNEAQ (reference sequence). The CDR3 extends over 14 amino acids.

This clonotype was detected many times. V is TRBV20-1 and J is TRBJ1-1; D unresolved. Looked up from germline, CDR1 is DFQATT and CDR2 is SNEGSKA (reference sequence). The CDR3 totals 12 residues. V was trimmed by 3 bases and J by 3 bases, leaving 8 bases between them. CDR3 nucleotide sequence: TGCAGTGCTAGGAGAGGAGACACTGAAGCTTTCTTT. Encoded protein: CSARRGDTEAFF.

This clonotype has a count of ten or more. The chain joins TRBV6-2 or TRBV6-3 to TRBJ1-4; D is perhaps TRBD1 (5 bases). The V and J ends lost 6 bases and 1 base respectively, with 9 bases between them. In germline, CDR1 is MNHEY, CDR2 SVGEGT. CDR3 length: 14 amino acids. CDR3: CASRLQGTNEKLFF. CDR3 nucleotides: TGTGCCAGCAGACTCCAGGGAACTAATGAAAAACTGTTTTTT.

Comment on this clonotype: A much larger clone is a single base away; this may be a read error. The chain recombines TRBV6-1 with TRBJ2-1, with 10 positions matching TRBD2. The germline CDR1 and CDR2 sequences are MNHNS and SASEGT. The CDR3 contains 18 residues. The DNA for the CDR3 is TGTGCCATCAGTTTAGCGCCAACACTAGCGGGGCATTACAATGAGCAGTTCTTC. Its translation: CAISLAPTLAGHYNEQFF.

Many counts were recorded for this clonotype. This chain uses TRBV12-3 or TRBV12-4 with TRBJ1-2, with D perhaps matching TRBD1 (5 bases). V was clipped by 7 bases and J by 6 bases, with 15 bases between them. This CDR3 comprises 13 residues. Written as DNA, the CDR3 is TGTGCCAGCACCAAAAGGGACTATAATGGCTACACCTTC. Translated, it gives CASTKRDYNGYTF.

This clonotype occurred many times. The rearrangement joins TRBV7-7 to TRBJ2-1; 10 nucleotides match TRBD2. Trimming cost V 5 bases and J 5 bases; bases outside gene matches: 6. Germline lookup yields CDR1 SSHAT and CDR2 FNYEAQ (reference sequence). The CDR3 length is 15 residues. CDR3 bases: TGTGCCAGCAGCCCCGGGACTAGCGTCCACAATGAGCAGTTCTTC. This encodes CASSPGTSVHNEQFF. Looking up the rest from reference TRBV7-7 and TRBJ2-1 gives the full variable domain: GAGVSQSPRYKVTKRGQDVTLRCDPISSHATLYWYQQALGQGPEFLTYFNYEAQPDKSGLPSDRFSAERPEGSISTLTIQRTEQRDSAMYRCASSPGTSVHNEQFFGPGTRLTVL.

Ten or more counts support this clonotype. This chain joins TRBV20-1 and TRBJ1-5; 9 bases fit TRBD1. Germline CDR1 reads DFQATT; CDR2 reads SNEGSKA (reference sequence). V was clipped by 0 bases and J by 4 bases; unmatched bases: 7. CDR3 length equals 16 residues. CDR3 sequence (DNA): TGCAGTGCTAGAGAGTCCGGGACAGGGCGAAATCAGCCCCAGCATTTT. Residues: CSARESGTGRNQPQHF.

The table lists this clonotype with many counts. The chain carries TRBV20-1 and TRBJ2-3; 8 nucleotides agree with TRBD2. Germline trimming cut 3 bases from V and 8 bases from J; bases unmatched to any gene: 10. This CDR3 has 14 residues. Germline loops: CDR1 DFQATT, CDR2 SNEGSKA (reference sequence). This CDR3 reads CSASRTSMLGTQYF. DNA of the CDR3: TGCAGTGCTAGCAGGACTAGCATGTTGGGTACGCAGTATTTT.

This chain uses TRBV11-2 with TRBJ2-1, with 9 bases matching TRBD2. The trim removed 5 bases at V and 4 bases at J, leaving 18 bases unmatched. CDR1 is SGHAT and CDR2 is FQNNGV in the germline V gene. The CDR3 loop spans 19 amino acids. The CDR3 DNA reads TGTGCCAGCAGCCGGCCCGGCCGAGACTTAGCGGGAGAGTACAATGAGCAGTTCTTC. The encoded protein is CASSRPGRDLAGEYNEQFF. Full variable domain (rest looked up from reference TRBV11-2 and TRBJ2-1): EAGVAQSPRYKIIEKRQSVAFWCNPISGHATLYWYQQILGQGPKLLIQFQNNGVVDDSQLPKDRFSAERLKGVDSTLKIQPAKLEDSAVYLCASSRPGRDLAGEYNEQFFGPGTRLTVL.

This clonotype was counted at least ten times. This rearrangement joins TRBV12-3 or TRBV12-4 to TRBJ1-1; D not certain. Trimming stripped 6 bases from V and 1 base from J, with 15 bases between. This CDR3 comprises 15 residues. CDR3 amino acids: CASRPTYTQNTEAFF. The CDR3 DNA is TGTGCCAGCAGGCCAACCTACACCCAGAACACTGAAGCTTTCTTT.